This TCR beta chain was found in a study of shared clonotypes between healthy human individuals. Genomic DNA per cell subset filled all wells of several immunoSEQ plates. In the source study's methods: Because ImmunoSEQ provided only junction sequences with no quality scores, the filtering differed. Libraries were prepared by immunoSEQ multiplex PCR; TCRdb keeps only in-frame clonotypes and omits some of them. V and J calls and clone size are as listed in that table; D and trimming were resolved from the DNA. The data contain about 870,000 clones, 80% to 95% of them singletons. Trimming removed 3 bases at V and 4 bases at J, with 16 bases between. The CDR3 contains 15 residues. Germline CDR1 reads LNHDA; CDR2 reads SQIVND (reference sequence). Terminally differentiated effector memory CD45RA+ cells were excluded from the naive CD8 cells, which were CD45RO-negative and positively selected for CCR7.

Whole-study results and caveats: Generation probabilities were higher for clonotypes shared across all four sorted-subset donors than for unshared ones. Exclusively blood specimens were collected; tissue repertoires likely differ.

Remarks on this clone: Its specificity is not known.

Material for sequencing was naive CD8+ T cells sorted from blood. V gene TRBV19 combines with J gene TRBJ2-7, with D possibly TRBD1 on 8 matching bases. The origin of this receptor is a man younger than 40 in good health. CDR3 in amino acids: CASSIFGRTGYEQYF. CDR3 nucleotide sequence: TGTGCCAGTAGTATTTTCGGGAGGACAGGGTACGAGCAGTACTTC. Based on the CDR3 plus reference TRBV19 and TRBJ2-7, the full variable domain is DGGITQSPKYLFRKEGQNVTLSCEQNLNHDAMYWYRQDPGQGLRLIYYSQIVNDFQKGDIAEGYSVSREKKESFPLTVTSAQKNPTAFYLCASSIFGRTGYEQYFGPGTRLTVT.